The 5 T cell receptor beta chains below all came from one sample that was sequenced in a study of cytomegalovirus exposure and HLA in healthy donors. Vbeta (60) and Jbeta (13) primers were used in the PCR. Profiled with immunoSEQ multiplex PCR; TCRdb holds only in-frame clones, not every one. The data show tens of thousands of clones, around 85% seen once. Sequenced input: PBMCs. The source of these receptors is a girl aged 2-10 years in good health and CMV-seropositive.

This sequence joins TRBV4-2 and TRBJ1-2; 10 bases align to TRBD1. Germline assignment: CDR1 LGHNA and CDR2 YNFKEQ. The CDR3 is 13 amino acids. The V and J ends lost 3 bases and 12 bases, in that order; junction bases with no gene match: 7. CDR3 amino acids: CASSQAGTGDHTF. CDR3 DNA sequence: TGTGCCAGCAGCCAGGCCGGGACAGGGGACCACACCTTC.

The CDR3 nucleotides are TGTGCCAGTAGTAGCGGGAGGGCCAGAGATACGCAGTATTTT. Translated, it gives CASSSGRARDTQYF. The chain carries TRBV19 and TRBJ2-3, with 9 nucleotides matching TRBD2. Germline assignment: CDR1 LNHDA and CDR2 SQIVND (reference sequence). CDR3 length equals 14 residues. After removal of 4 bases from V and 5 bases from J, the junction contained 4 bases not matched to a gene.

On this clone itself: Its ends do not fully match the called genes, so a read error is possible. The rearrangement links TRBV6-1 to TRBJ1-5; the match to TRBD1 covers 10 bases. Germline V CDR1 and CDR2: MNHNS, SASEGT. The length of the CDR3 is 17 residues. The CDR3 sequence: CASSEAIMGQGNQPQNF. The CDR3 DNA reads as TGTGCCAGCAGTGAAGCAATCATGGGACAGGGGAATCAGCCCCAGAATTTT.

CDR3 loop: CASALAGGSYEQYF. The CDR3 nucleotides read TGTGCCAGCGCACTAGCGGGAGGGTCCTACGAGCAGTACTTC. The rearrangement links TRBV25-1 to TRBJ2-5; 13 bases line up with TRBD2. The J call is doubtful: the DNA matches TRBJ2-7 better. Germline lookup yields CDR1 MGHDK and CDR2 SYGVNS. This CDR3 comprises 14 residues.

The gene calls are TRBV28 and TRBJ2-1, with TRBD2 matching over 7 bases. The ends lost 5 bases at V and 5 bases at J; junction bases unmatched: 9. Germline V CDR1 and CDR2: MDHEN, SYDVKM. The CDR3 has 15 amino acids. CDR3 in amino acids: CASSLLAPPDNEQFF. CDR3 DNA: TGTGCCAGCAGTCTACTAGCGCCACCGGACAATGAGCAGTTCTTC.